The source of this T cell receptor (beta chain) is a study of OX40 agonist ivuxolimab in advanced cancers. TCRdb keeps only in-frame clones here, not all; method: immunoSEQ multiplex PCR. The sample holds around 60,000 clones, 70% to 80% seen once. J gave up 4 bases and V 2 bases, and 3 bases lay outside the gene matches. The germline V gene has CDR1 SGHRS and CDR2 YFSETQ. The CDR3 spans 15 residues. The material was CD4+ or CD8+ T cells sorted from blood, obtained in a trial of the OX40 agonist ivuxolimab. The V gene is TRBV5-1, the J gene TRBJ2-2, with 9 bases that match TRBD1. The sequence was obtained from an adult with an advanced solid tumor such as melanoma, head and neck, liver or kidney cancer. This chain's CDR3 is CASSFGTGSTGELFF. DNA for the CDR3: TGCGCCAGCAGCTTCGGGACAGGGTCCACCGGGGAGCTGTTTTTT. Variable domain in full (rest from reference TRBV5-1 and TRBJ2-2): KAGVTQTPRYLIKTRGQQVTLSCSPISGHRSVSWYQQTPGQGLQFLFEYFSETQRNKGNFPGRFSGRQFSNSRSEMNVSTLELGDSALYLCASSFGTGSTGELFFGEGSRLTVL.